In this sample, the clone carrying this T cell receptor (beta chain) turned up a few times. In the original analysis: Reference gene primer amplification gave nucleated cell count estimates. Measured with immunoSEQ multiplex PCR; TCRdb has only the in-frame clones, and not every one. The DNA was the basis for D and trimming; V, J and clone size are from that table. In the table there are just over 300,000 clones, roughly 90% of which are singletons. This specimen comes from a study of blood T cell repertoires in COVID-19. Across the whole study: Spain, Italy and the United States supplied samples that represented acute and convalescent COVID-19. PBMCs, B-cell-depleted T cells, or T cells were the source of the cDNA or gDNA that made up the material.

Germline values: CDR1 DFQATT, CDR2 SNEGSKA (reference sequence). This CDR3 comprises 11 residues. V was cut by 3 bases and J by 10 bases, with 10 bases left in between. This chain uses TRBV20-1 with TRBJ2-1, with D tentatively TRBD2 (5 bases). The sample was peripheral blood. The sequence came from a woman aged 25 to 39 with COVID-19, enrolled during active disease. CDR3 sequence reads: CSAREALEQFF. DNA for the CDR3: TGCAGTGCTAGGGAGGCATTGGAGCAGTTCTTC.